The subject of this entry is one TCR beta chain. J was trimmed by 9 bases and V by 5 bases; bases with no gene match: 7. The germline V gene has CDR1 GTSNPN and CDR2 SVGIG (reference sequence). The CDR3 spans 13 residues. The source of the sample is a study of T cell repertoires in ileal Crohn's disease. Profiling relied on immunoSEQ multiplex PCR, and the TCRdb table lists in-frame clones only, not all of them. This sample has roughly 14,000 clones, with about three quarters found just once. The source of this sequence is an adult with Crohn's disease. The rearrangement uses TRBV30 and TRBJ1-6; 7 nucleotides line up with TRBD1. The sequencing input was ileal tissue. DNA for the CDR3: TGTGCCTGGGGGACAGCAGGGGGTTCACCCCTCCACTTT. Translation gives CAWGTAGGSPLHF.